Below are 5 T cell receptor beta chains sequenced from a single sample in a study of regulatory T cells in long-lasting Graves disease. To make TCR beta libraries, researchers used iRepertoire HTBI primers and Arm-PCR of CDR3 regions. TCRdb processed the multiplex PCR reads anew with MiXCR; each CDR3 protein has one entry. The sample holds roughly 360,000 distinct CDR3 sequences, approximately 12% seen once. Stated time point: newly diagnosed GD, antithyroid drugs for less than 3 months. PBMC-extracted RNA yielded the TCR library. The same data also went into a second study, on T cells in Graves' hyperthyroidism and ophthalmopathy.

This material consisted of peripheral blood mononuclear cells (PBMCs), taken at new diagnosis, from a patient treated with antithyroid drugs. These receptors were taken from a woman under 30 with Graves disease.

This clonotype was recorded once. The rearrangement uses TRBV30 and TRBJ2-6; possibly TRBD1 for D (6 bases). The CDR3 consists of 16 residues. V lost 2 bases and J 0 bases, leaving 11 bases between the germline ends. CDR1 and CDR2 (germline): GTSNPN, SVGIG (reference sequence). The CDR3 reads CAWSTGHPSGANVLTF. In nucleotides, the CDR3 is TGTGCCTGGAGTACGGGACACCCCTCTGGGGCCAACGTCCTGACTTTC.

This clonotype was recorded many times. CDR3: CATSRVPELDRGINEQFF. The CDR3 coding sequence is TGTGCCACCAGCAGAGTGCCGGAACTCGACAGGGGCATCAATGAGCAGTTCTTC. The chain carries TRBV15 and TRBJ2-1; 8 nucleotides line up with TRBD1. Unmatched junction bases numbered 14, after V lost 1 base and J lost 6 bases. This CDR3 has 18 amino acids. The germline V gene has CDR1 LNHNV and CDR2 YYDKDF (reference sequence).

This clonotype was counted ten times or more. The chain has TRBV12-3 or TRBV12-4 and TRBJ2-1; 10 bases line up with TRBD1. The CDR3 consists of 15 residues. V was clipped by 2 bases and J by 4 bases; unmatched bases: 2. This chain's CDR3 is CASSLWGQGYNEQFF. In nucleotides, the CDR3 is TGTGCCAGCAGTTTATGGGGACAGGGGTACAATGAGCAGTTCTTC.

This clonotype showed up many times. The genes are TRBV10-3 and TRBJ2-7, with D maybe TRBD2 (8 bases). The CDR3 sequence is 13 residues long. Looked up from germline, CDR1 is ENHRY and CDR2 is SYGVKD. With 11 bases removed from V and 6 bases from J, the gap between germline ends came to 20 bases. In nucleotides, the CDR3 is TGTGCCGTATACCGGGACAGCGGGGGCGAGCAGTACTTC. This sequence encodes CAVYRDSGGEQYF.

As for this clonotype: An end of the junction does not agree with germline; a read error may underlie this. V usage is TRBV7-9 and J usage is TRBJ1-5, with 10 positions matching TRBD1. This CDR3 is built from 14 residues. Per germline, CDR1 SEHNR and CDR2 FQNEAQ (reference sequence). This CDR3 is CASSRTGGNRPQHF. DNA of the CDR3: TGTGCCAGCAGCCGGACAGGGGGGAATCGGCCCCAGCATTTT.